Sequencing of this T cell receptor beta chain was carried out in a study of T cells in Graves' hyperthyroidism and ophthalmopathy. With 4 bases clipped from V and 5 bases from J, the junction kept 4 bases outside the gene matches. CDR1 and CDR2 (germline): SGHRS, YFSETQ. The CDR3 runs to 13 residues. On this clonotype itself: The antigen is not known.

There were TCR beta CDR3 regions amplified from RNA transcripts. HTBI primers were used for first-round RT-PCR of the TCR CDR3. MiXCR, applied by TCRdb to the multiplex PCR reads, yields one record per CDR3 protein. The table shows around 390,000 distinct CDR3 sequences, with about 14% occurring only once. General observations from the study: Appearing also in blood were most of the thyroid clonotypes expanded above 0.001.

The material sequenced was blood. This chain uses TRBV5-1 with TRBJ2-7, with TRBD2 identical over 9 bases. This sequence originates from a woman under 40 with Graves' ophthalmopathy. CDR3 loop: CASSPGTSNEQYF. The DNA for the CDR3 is TGCGCCAGCAGCCCCGGGACTAGCAACGAGCAGTACTTC.